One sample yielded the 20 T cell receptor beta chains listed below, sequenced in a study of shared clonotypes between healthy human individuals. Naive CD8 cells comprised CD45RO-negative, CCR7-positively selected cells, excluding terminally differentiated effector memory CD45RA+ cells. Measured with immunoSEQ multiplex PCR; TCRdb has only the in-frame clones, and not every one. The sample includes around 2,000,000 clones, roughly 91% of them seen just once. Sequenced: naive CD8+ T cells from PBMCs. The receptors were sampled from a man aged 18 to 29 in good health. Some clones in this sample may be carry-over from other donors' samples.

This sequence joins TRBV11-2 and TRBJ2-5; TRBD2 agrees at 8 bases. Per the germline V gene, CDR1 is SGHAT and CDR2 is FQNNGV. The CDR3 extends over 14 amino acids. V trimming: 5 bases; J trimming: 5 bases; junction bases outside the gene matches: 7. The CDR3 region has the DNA TGTGCCAGCAGCCGCAGGACTAGCTGGGAGACCCAGTACTTC. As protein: CASSRRTSWETQYF.

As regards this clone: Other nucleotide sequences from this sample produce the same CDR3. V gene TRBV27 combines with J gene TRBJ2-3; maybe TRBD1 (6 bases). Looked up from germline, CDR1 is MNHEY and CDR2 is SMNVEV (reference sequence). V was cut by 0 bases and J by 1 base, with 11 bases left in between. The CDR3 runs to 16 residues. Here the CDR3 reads CASSLSAGAGTDTQYF. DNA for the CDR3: TGTGCCAGCAGTTTATCGGCAGGGGCTGGCACAGATACGCAGTATTTT.

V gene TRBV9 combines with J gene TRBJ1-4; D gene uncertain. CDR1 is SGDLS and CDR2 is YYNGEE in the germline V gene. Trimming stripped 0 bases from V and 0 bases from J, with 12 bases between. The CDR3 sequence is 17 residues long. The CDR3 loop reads CASSVGRGSATNEKLFF. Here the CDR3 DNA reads TGTGCCAGCAGCGTAGGTCGGGGTTCTGCAACTAATGAAAAACTGTTTTTT.

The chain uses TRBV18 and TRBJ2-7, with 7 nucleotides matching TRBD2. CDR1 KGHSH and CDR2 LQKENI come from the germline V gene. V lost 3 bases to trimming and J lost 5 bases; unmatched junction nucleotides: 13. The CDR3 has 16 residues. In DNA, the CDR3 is TGTGCCAGCTCACCGTCGGGATCTAGCGGATTAGACGAGCAGTACTTC. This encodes CASSPSGSSGLDEQYF. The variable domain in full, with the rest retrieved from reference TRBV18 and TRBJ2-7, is NAGVMQNPRHLVRRRGQEARLRCSPMKGHSHVYWYRQLPEEGLKFMVYLQKENIIDESGMPKERFSAEFPKEGPSILRIQQVVRGDSAAYFCASSPSGSSGLDEQYFGPGTRLTVT.

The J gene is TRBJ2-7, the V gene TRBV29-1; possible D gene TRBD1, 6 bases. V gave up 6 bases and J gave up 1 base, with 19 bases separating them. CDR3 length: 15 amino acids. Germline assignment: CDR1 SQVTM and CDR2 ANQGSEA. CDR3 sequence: CSVVLGGIRSYEQYF. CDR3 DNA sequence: TGCAGCGTCGTTTTAGGGGGTATAAGGTCCTACGAGCAGTACTTC.

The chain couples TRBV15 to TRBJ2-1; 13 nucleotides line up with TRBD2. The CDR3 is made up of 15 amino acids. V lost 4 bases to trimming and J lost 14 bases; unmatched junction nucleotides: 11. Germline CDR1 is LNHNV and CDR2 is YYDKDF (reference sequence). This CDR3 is CATSIDQTSGRREFF. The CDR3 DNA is TGTGCCACCAGCATCGACCAGACTAGCGGGAGGAGGGAGTTCTTC.

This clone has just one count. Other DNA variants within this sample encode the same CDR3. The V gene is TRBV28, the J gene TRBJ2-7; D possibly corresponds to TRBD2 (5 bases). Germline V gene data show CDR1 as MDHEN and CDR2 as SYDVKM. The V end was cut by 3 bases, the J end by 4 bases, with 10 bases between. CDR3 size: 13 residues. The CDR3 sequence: CASSFGVGYEQYF. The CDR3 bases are TGTGCCAGCAGTTTCGGGGTGGGGTACGAGCAGTACTTC.

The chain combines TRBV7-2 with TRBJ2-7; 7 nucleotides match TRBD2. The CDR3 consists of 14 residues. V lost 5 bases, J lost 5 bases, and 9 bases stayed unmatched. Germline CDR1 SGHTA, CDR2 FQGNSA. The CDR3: CASSEMGGINEQYF. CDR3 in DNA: TGTGCCAGCAGCGAGATGGGAGGGATCAACGAGCAGTACTTC.

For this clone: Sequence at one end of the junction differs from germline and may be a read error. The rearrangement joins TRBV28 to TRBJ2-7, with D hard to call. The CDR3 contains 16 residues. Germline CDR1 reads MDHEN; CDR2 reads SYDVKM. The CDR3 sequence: CASNFNREGLGSVSDF. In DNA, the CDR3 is TGTGCCAGCAACTTCAACCGAGAAGGGCTAGGCTCCGTTTCGGACTTC.

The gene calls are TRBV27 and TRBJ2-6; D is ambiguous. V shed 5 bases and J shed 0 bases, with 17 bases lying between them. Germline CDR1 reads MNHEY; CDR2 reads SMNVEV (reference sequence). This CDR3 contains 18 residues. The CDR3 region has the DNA TGTGCCAGCAGTCCCCTGAGCAGGCTCCGCTCTGGGGCCAACGTCCTGACTTTC. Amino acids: CASSPLSRLRSGANVLTF. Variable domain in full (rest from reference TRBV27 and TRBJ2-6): EAQVTQNPRYLITVTGKKLTVTCSQNMNHEYMSWYRQDPGLGLRQIYYSMNVEVTDKGDVPEGYKVSRKEKRNFPLILESPSPNQTSLYFCASSPLSRLRSGANVLTFGAGSRLTVL.

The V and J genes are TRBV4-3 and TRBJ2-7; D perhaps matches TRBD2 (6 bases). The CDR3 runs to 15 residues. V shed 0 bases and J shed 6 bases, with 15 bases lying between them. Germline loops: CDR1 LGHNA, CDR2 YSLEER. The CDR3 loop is CASSQDGASDGEQYF. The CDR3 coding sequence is TGCGCCAGCAGCCAAGATGGGGCTAGCGACGGCGAGCAGTACTTC.

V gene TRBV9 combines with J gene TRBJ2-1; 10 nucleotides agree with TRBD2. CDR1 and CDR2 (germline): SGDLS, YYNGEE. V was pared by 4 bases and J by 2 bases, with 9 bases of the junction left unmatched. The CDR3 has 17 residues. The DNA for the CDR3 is TGTGCCAGCAGCTCCTCTAGCGGGAGCGCTGCCTACAATGAGCAGTTCTTC. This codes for CASSSSSGSAAYNEQFF.

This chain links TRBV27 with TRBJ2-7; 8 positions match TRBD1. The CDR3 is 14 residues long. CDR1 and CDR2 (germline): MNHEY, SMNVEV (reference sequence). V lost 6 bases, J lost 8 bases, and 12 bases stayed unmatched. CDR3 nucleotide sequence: TGTGCCAGCAGCCCCAGGACAGGGCCGACCAAGCAGTACTTC. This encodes CASSPRTGPTKQYF.

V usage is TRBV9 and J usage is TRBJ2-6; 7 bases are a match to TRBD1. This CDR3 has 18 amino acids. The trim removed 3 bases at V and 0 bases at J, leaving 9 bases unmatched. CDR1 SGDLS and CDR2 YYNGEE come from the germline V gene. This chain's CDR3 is CASSARDRHHSGANVLTF. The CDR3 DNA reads TGTGCCAGCAGCGCCCGGGACAGACATCACTCTGGGGCCAACGTCCTGACTTTC.

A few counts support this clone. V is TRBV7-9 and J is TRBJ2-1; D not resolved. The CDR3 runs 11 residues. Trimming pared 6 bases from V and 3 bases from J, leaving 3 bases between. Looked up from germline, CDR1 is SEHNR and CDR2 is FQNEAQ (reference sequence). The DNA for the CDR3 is TGTGCCAGCAGGGTCTACAATGAGCAGTTCTTC. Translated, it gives CASRVYNEQFF.

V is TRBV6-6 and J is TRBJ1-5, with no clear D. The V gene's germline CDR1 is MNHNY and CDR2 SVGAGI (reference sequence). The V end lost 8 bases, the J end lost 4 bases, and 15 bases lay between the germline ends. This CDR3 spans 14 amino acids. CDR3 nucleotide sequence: TGTGCCAGCCTCGAACGGGGTAATAATCAGCCCCAGCATTTT. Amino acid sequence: CASLERGNNQPQHF.

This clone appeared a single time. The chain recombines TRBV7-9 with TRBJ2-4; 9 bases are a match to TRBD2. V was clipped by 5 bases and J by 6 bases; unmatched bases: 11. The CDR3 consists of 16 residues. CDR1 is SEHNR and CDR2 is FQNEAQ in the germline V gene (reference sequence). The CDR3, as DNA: TGTGCCAGCAGCCCGAGGACTAGCGAACTGGTAAACATTCAGTACTTC. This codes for CASSPRTSELVNIQYF. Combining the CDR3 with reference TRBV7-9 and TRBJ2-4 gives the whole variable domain DTGVSQNPRHKITKRGQNVTFRCDPISEHNRLYWYRQTLGQGPEFLTYFQNEAQLEKSRLLSDRFSAERPKGSFSTLEIQRTEQGDSAMYLCASSPRTSELVNIQYFGAGTRLSVL.

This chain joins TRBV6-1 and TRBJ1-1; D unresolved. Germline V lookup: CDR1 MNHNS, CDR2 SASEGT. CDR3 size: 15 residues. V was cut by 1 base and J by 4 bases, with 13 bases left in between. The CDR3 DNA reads TGTGCCAGCAGTGAAGACCCCATTGGGCTCACTGAAGCTTTCTTT. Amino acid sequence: CASSEDPIGLTEAFF.

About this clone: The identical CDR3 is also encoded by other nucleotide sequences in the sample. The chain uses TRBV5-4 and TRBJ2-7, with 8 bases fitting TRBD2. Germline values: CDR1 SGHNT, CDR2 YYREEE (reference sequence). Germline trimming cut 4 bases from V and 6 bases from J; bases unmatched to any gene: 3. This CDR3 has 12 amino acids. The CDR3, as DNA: TGTGCCAGCAGCCCGGGGGGGGGCGAGCAGTACTTC. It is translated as CASSPGGGEQYF.

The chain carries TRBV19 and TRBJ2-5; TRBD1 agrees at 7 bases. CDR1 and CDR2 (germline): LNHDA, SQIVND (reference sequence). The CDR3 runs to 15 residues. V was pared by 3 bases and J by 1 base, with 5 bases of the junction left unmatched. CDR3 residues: CASSIGTAAQETQYF. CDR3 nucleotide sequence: TGTGCCAGTAGTATCGGGACAGCGGCCCAAGAGACCCAGTACTTC.